Listed below are T cell receptor beta chains from one sample, sequenced in a study of molecular identifiers for immune sequencing clone quantification. Each CDR3 protein gets one entry after TCRdb re-called the PCR reads with MiXCR. This sample has some 590,000 distinct CDR3 sequences, with less than 30% found just once. Sequenced input: naive CD8+ T cells from blood, with Jurkat cell RNA spiked in. The source is a human donor in good health. Some libraries in this study had Jurkat cell RNA spiked in. The CDR3 runs from the conserved cysteine through the conserved F or W. The D gene is left open where the match is weak. A row's size may be missing; if present it is once, few, many or a size class.

abundance,len,j_gene,d_gene,v_gene,CDR3nt,CDR3aa
-,14,TRBJ1-2,-,TRBV15,TGTGCCACCAGCAGAGAAGGAAAAAACTATGGCTACACCTTC,CATSREGKNYGYTF
few,13,TRBJ2-7,-,TRBV27,TGTGCCAGCGGGTGGAAGGGGGCCTACGAGCAGTACTTC,CASGWKGAYEQYF
many,15,TRBJ2-1,TRBD2,TRBV24-1,TGTGCCACCAGTGCGAAGCGGGAGCCCTACAATGAGCAGTTCTTC,CATSAKREPYNEQFF
few,15,TRBJ2-5,TRBD1,TRBV19,TGTGCCAGTAGGGGGGACAGGGCCCCCCAAGAGGCCCAGTACTTC,CASRGDRAPQEAQYF
-,15,TRBJ2-3,TRBD2,TRBV7-3,TGTGCCAGCAGCTTAAAGGCGGGAGCAACAGATACGCAGTATTTT,CASSLKAGATDTQYF
few,16,TRBJ1-3,-,TRBV12-3/TRBV12-4,TGTGCCAGCAGCTTAGCAGACAGATTTGTCGGAAACACCATATATTTT,CASSLADRFVGNTIYF
many,15,TRBJ2-3,-,TRBV14,TGTGCCAGCAGCCAAGATCTCGTGACAGACGATACGCAGTATTTT,CASSQDLVTDDTQYF
many,14,TRBJ2-7,-,TRBV4-1,TGCGCCAGCAGCCAAGAATGGGGGGCGTATGAGCAGTACTTC,CASSQEWGAYEQYF
-,13,TRBJ1-2,TRBD1,TRBV7-9,TGTGCCAGCAGCCCGGGACAGACCCGCGGCTACACCTTC,CASSPGQTRGYTF
-,15,TRBJ2-5,TRBD2,TRBV4-1,TGCGCCAGCAGCTCCTTCCCTAGCGGCCAAGAGACCCAGTACTTC,CASSSFPSGQETQYF
few,14,TRBJ2-1,-,TRBV10-3,TGTGCCATCAGTGAGGCGGTACGGGGCAATGAGCAGTTCTTC,CAISEAVRGNEQFF
-,17,TRBJ2-3,TRBD2,TRBV11-3,TGTGCCAGCAGCTACCCGGGACGACTAGCGGGAGTTGATACGCAGTATTTT,CASSYPGRLAGVDTQYF
-,13,TRBJ1-3,-,TRBV4-1,TGCGCCAGCGGCACCGTTTCTGGAAACACCATATATTTT,CASGTVSGNTIYF
many,13,TRBJ2-3,-,TRBV29-1,TGCAGCACCCGGGACCCGAGCACAGATACGCAGTATTTT,CSTRDPSTDTQYF
-,14,TRBJ1-6,TRBD1,TRBV27,TGTGCCAGCAGACTGACAGGGACCAATTCACCCCTCCACTTT,CASRLTGTNSPLHF
-,16,TRBJ2-3,-,TRBV5-1,TGCGCCAGCGGCTTGTTAGCCTTCAAGGCCACAGATACGCAGTATTTT,CASGLLAFKATDTQYF
many,14,TRBJ2-7,-,TRBV7-2,TGTGCCAGCAGCTGGGGACGAAGCTCCTACGAGCAGTACTTC,CASSWGRSSYEQYF
many,15,TRBJ1-3,TRBD1,TRBV20-1,TGCAGTGCGCCTACAGGGGACGCCTCTGGAAACACCATATATTTT,CSAPTGDASGNTIYF
many,13,TRBJ2-7,-,TRBV28,TGTGCCAGCAGCCTGGGGGTTACCTACGAGCAGTACTTC,CASSLGVTYEQYF
many,14,TRBJ2-7,TRBD1,TRBV7-9,TGTGCCAGCAGCTCGCCCACAGGGGATGACGAGCAGTACTTC,CASSSPTGDDEQYF
-,15,TRBJ2-7,-,TRBV21-1,TGTGACAGCAGCAAAGAGGGACTAGCCAAATACGAGCAGTACTTC,CDSSKEGLAKYEQYF
-,14,TRBJ2-7,-,TRBV27,TGTGCCAACAGTTTGGCCAGGACCTCCTACGAGCAGTACTTC,CANSLARTSYEQYF
many,15,TRBJ2-5,TRBD2,TRBV28,TGTGCCAGCAGTCAGCGGGACTCCCACCAAGAGACCCAGTACTTC,CASSQRDSHQETQYF
few,16,TRBJ2-1,TRBD2,TRBV20-1,TGCAGTGCTAGCGTAACTAGCGGTGCGACCTACAATGAGCAGTTCTTC,CSASVTSGATYNEQFF
many,17,TRBJ1-1,-,TRBV28,TGTGCCAGCAGTTTTGGTCAGGGGATAGAGGAGAACACTGAAGCTTTCTTT,CASSFGQGIEENTEAFF
many,16,TRBJ2-6,-,TRBV7-8,TGTGCCAGCAGCCCCTCGCCGTCTCCTGGGGCCAACGTCCTGACTTTC,CASSPSPSPGANVLTF